What follows is one TCR beta chain and its context. Its antigen is as yet unknown. Primers: 60 Vbeta forward and 13 Jbeta reverse. Using immunoSEQ multiplex PCR, the repertoire was profiled, and TCRdb retains in-frame clones only, with some absent. The sample contains 130,000 or so clones, over 60% of which appear only once. The data were obtained in a study of cytomegalovirus exposure and HLA in healthy donors. Study observations and caveats: One cluster of highly shared sequence variants probably arose as a sequencing artifact. An analysis was carried out at a later point. It showed that HLA-associated TCR beta chains were more clonally expanded than equally common non-associated chains.

The CDR3 has 13 amino acids. The germline V gene has CDR1 LNHDA and CDR2 SQIVND (reference sequence). The J segment lost 2 bases and the V segment lost 5 bases, leaving 0 bases of the junction unmatched. This sequence was found in a woman in her sixties or seventies in good health and CMV-seronegative. The chain joins TRBV19 to TRBJ1-3; 7 nucleotides align to TRBD1. The sequenced sample consisted of PBMCs. This CDR3 is CASSGTAGNTIYF. The CDR3 DNA reads TGTGCCAGTAGTGGGACAGCTGGAAACACCATATATTTT.